The rows below give T cell receptor beta chains drawn from one sample of a study of lymphopenia after photon versus proton radiotherapy. Measured with immunoSEQ multiplex PCR; TCRdb has only the in-frame clones, and not every one. The repertoire has 20,000 to 25,000 clones, around 85% of them found once; the top ten carry 18%. Sequenced material: peripheral blood, taken from a patient treated with photon-based radiotherapy. All receptors come from a man aged 55 to 70 with pancreatic cancer. Both conserved end residues are part of each CDR3. The order of the fields is D gene, V gene, clone size, J gene, CDR3 DNA, CDR3 protein. The D gene is left open where the match is weak. Rows may omit the clone size; those that give it use once, few, many or a size class.

>TRBD2|TRBV4-1|.|TRBJ2-1
TGCGCCAGCAGCCAAGTAGCGGGGGGCCCATGGGAGCAGTTCTTC
CASSQVAGGPWEQFF
>.|TRBV7-3|.|TRBJ2-1
TGTGCCAGCAGCTTACCTAGAAGTAATGAGCAGTTCTTC
CASSLPRSNEQFF
>.|TRBV7-3|once|TRBJ2-1
TGTGCCAGCAGCTCGTATGACCAAGAGCAGTTCTTC
CASSSYDQEQFF
>TRBD1|TRBV9|.|TRBJ1-2
TGTGCCAGCGCAGGATTACAGGGGGCGCATGGCTACACCTTC
CASAGLQGAHGYTF
>TRBD2|TRBV9|.|TRBJ2-7
TGTGCCAGCAGCGCTTACCCCGGGGGGGAACCTACGAAGCAGTACTTC
CASSAYPGGEPTKQYF
>.|TRBV7-2|.|TRBJ1-2
TGTGCCAGCAGCCCCCAGGGGCAGGCCAACTATGGCTACACCTTC
CASSPQGQANYGYTF
>.|TRBV10-3|.|TRBJ1-6
TGTGCCACACAGGGCGGGTCGCAGGGGTCGGCACCCCTCCACTTT
CATQGGSQGSAPLHF
>TRBD1|TRBV7-6|.|TRBJ1-5
TGTGCCAGCAGCCCCAGACAGGGTGGCGATCAGCCCCAGCATTTT
CASSPRQGGDQPQHF
>.|TRBV21-1|.|TRBJ2-1
TGTGCCAGAAACCCCCCAGGCCACCCGATCCCATTTTGCTCCTACAATGAGCAGTTCTTC
CARNPPGHPIPFCSYNEQFF
>.|TRBV7-6|.|TRBJ1-1
TGTGCCAGCAGCTTAGCGTCTTTCGCGAACACTGAAGCTTTCTTT
CASSLASFANTEAFF
>TRBD2|TRBV4-3|.|TRBJ2-1
TGCGCCAGCAGCCAAGGACCTAGCGGGGGGGTTGTAGATGAGCAGTTCTTC
CASSQGPSGGVVDEQFF
>.|TRBV30|.|TRBJ1-2
TGTGCCTGGAGTGTACAGTATGGCTACACCTTC
CAWSVQYGYTF
>.|TRBV19|.|TRBJ1-1
TGTGCCAGTAGTATGGTGGGGAGAACTGAAGCTTTCTTT
CASSMVGRTEAFF
>.|TRBV7-3|.|TRBJ1-1
TGTGCCAGCAGCCCAAGCGGGACAAAGAACACTGAAGCTTTCTTT
CASSPSGTKNTEAFF
>.|TRBV2|.|TRBJ2-2
TGTGCCAGCAGTGGGATGACGGGCACCGGGGAGCTGTTTTTT
CASSGMTGTGELFF
>.|TRBV9|.|TRBJ2-3
TGTGCCAGCAGCGTAGTTGGCGGGGGCACAGATACGCAGTATTTT
CASSVVGGGTDTQYF
>.|TRBV6-5|.|TRBJ1-5
TGTGCCAGCAGTGACTGGGTTAGCAATCAGCCCCAGCATTTT
CASSDWVSNQPQHF
>.|TRBV18|.|TRBJ2-2
TGTGCCAGCTCGCCATACACCGGGGAGCTGTTTTTT
CASSPYTGELFF
>.|TRBV6-1|.|TRBJ2-1
TGTGCCAGCAGTGGGGACGCCAGCTCCTACAATGAGCAGTTCTTC
CASSGDASSYNEQFF
>.|TRBV6-5|.|TRBJ1-1
TGTGCCAGCACGGTCAGGGCGGCGAACACTGAAGCTTTCTTT
CASTVRAANTEAFF
>.|TRBV4-1|.|TRBJ2-1
TGCGCCAGCAGCCCAGTGAACAGGGACAATGAGCAGTTCTTC
CASSPVNRDNEQFF
>TRBD1|TRBV6-5|.|TRBJ1-1
TGTGCCAGCAAACCGACAGGGGCGAACACTGAAGCTTTCTTT
CASKPTGANTEAFF
>.|TRBV28|.|TRBJ1-6
TGTGCCAGCGGGCAGGGTTCACCCCTCCACTTT
CASGQGSPLHF
>.|TRBV5-1|.|TRBJ2-1
TGCGCCAGCAGCTTGGTTCTGGGCAATAGTGAGCAGTTCTTC
CASSLVLGNSEQFF
>.|TRBV2|few|TRBJ1-1
TGTGCCAGCAGTGAATTTGCCCTAAACACTGAAGCTTTCTTT
CASSEFALNTEAFF
>.|TRBV15|.|TRBJ2-7
TGTGCCACCAGCATCGACACCGTCGGGGACGAGCAGTACTTC
CATSIDTVGDEQYF
>.|TRBV9|once|TRBJ1-4
TGTGCCAGCAGCGTGGGGTCTGGCGAACTGTTTTTT
CASSVGSGELFF
>.|TRBV7-6|few|TRBJ1-1
TGTGCCAGCAGCTTAGGGTCCCAGGGAGAAGCTTTCTTT
CASSLGSQGEAFF
>TRBD1|TRBV5-4|.|TRBJ2-2
TGTGCCAGCAGCTGGGGGGGACAGGGGACCGGGGAGCTGTTTTTT
CASSWGGQGTGELFF
>TRBD1|TRBV18|.|TRBJ2-7
TGTGCCAGCTCACCAAGCCGGGACAGGGTTAACGAGCAGTACTTC
CASSPSRDRVNEQYF
>.|TRBV2|.|TRBJ2-7
TGTGCCAGCTCGGGGGAAAGGAACAGAAAGAACTACGAGCAGTACTTC
CASSGERNRKNYEQYF
>TRBD1|TRBV5-4|.|TRBJ1-1
TGTGCCAGCAGCTTATACAGGGGGTCGACTGAAGCTTTCTTT
CASSLYRGSTEAFF
>.|TRBV6-5|.|TRBJ1-3
TGTGCCAGCATACCGGAGTCCCACGCCACCATATATTTT
CASIPESHATIYF
>.|TRBV5-1|.|TRBJ1-3
TGCGCCAGCAGCTTATATGGATCTGGAAACACCATATATTTT
CASSLYGSGNTIYF
>.|TRBV6-1|.|TRBJ1-3
TGTGCCAGCAGTGCCCAGGGTAGAAACACCATATATTTT
CASSAQGRNTIYF
>TRBD1|TRBV5-1|.|TRBJ2-7
TGCGCCAGCAGTTTTTGGACAGGAGAAAAATACGAGCAGTACTTC
CASSFWTGEKYEQYF
>.|TRBV27|.|TRBJ2-7
TGTGCCAGCAGTTTATCACACAGGGTGCACGAGCAGTACTTC
CASSLSHRVHEQYF
>.|TRBV4-3|.|TRBJ2-2
TGCGCCAGCAGTATGAGGACAGAGAACACCGGGGAGCTGTTTTTT
CASSMRTENTGELFF
>.|TRBV5-1|.|TRBJ2-5
TGCGCCAGCAGCCAACTTAGGAGGGGGCAAGAGACCCAGTACTTC
CASSQLRRGQETQYF
>.|TRBV5-1|.|TRBJ1-1
TGCGCCAGCAGACAAGGGTCGGGGAACACTGAAGCTTTCTTT
CASRQGSGNTEAFF
>TRBD1|TRBV5-6|.|TRBJ2-7
TGTGCCAGCACCGGGACAGGGGGGGCCTGGGAGCAGTACTTC
CASTGTGGAWEQYF
>.|TRBV12-5|.|TRBJ2-2
TGTGCTAGTGGTTTGCCACAGGCAGGGTCGTCCGGGGAGCTGTTTTTT
CASGLPQAGSSGELFF
>.|TRBV7-2|.|TRBJ1-1
TGTGCCAGCAGCTTACTCCAGGTCCACACTGAAGCTTTCTTT
CASSLLQVHTEAFF
>.|TRBV6-5|.|TRBJ2-5
TGTGCCAGCAGTTACTCTGGTGTTGGAGAGACCCAGTACTTC
CASSYSGVGETQYF
>TRBD1|TRBV2|.|TRBJ1-2
TGTGCCAGCAGTGATCCCGGGACAGGGGCCGGCTACACCTTC
CASSDPGTGAGYTF
>.|TRBV7-8|.|TRBJ1-2
TGTGCCAGCAGCTCGCTCCTGAGCTATGGCTACACCTTC
CASSSLLSYGYTF
>.|TRBV10-1|.|TRBJ1-1
TGCGCCAGCAGTGATACAGGGAGCCCCGACACTGAAGCTTTCTTT
CASSDTGSPDTEAFF
>.|TRBV29-1|.|TRBJ2-3
TGCAGCGTCGACTCGGGACGCAGCACAGATACGCAGTATTTT
CSVDSGRSTDTQYF
>.|TRBV18|.|TRBJ2-5
TGTGCCAGCTCACCACTAGGTGAGACCCAGTACTTC
CASSPLGETQYF
>.|TRBV10-1|few|TRBJ1-5
TGCGCCAGCAGTGAGGGATACAATCAGCCCCAGCATTTT
CASSEGYNQPQHF
>.|TRBV9|.|TRBJ1-5
TGTGCCAGCAGCACATCCTACAGTAGCAATCAGCCCCAGCATTTT
CASSTSYSSNQPQHF
>.|TRBV7-2|.|TRBJ2-2
TGTGCCAGCGGGCGTGGGATCGCCGGGGAGCTGTTTTTT
CASGRGIAGELFF